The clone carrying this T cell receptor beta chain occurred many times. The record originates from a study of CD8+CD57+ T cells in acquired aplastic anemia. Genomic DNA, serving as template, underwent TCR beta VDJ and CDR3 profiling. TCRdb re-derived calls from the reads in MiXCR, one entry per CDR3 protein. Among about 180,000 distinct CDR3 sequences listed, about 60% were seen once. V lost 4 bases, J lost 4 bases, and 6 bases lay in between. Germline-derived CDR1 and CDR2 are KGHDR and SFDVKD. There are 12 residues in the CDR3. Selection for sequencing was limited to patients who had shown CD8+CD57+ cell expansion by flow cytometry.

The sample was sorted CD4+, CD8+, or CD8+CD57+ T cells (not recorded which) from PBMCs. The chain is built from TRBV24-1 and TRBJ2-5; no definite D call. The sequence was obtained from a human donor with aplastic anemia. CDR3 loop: CATSDLRETQYF. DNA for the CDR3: TGTGCCACCAGTGACTTACGAGAGACCCAGTACTTC.